This TCR beta chain comes out of a study of PD-1 blockade in classical Hodgkin lymphoma. As concerns this clone: Its antigen is undetermined.

Generated by immunoSEQ multiplex PCR, the TCRdb table keeps only in-frame clones and is missing some. This table holds approximately 49,000 clones, 60% to 80% found once. From germline, CDR1 is SGHTA and CDR2 FQGNSA. V was cut by 6 bases and J by 0 bases, with 21 bases left in between. The CDR3 has 18 amino acids. The time point: cycle 4 day 1 (C4D1), after less than 7 weeks of nivolumab. Each patient's relapse followed autologous stem cell transplantation, and brentuximab vedotin exposure varied. Study findings and constraints: TCR diversity in CD4+, not CD8+, cells rose significantly by C4D1. Reported baseline diversity: healthy donors highest, relapsed/refractory patients lowest. Exclusion applied to patients who initiated nivolumab less than 1 year following ASCT. Complete responders possessed baseline diversity comparable to newly diagnosed patients.

Sequenced here: peripheral blood mononuclear cells (PBMCs), sampled before the fourth cycle of nivolumab. This sequence joins TRBV7-2 and TRBJ1-5, with D unresolved. This clonotype was obtained from a human donor with classical Hodgkin lymphoma. CDR3 DNA: TGTGCCAGCAGTCTAGACGGGTTCGGAGGATTTAGCAATCAGCCCCAGCATTTT. Its protein product is CASSLDGFGGFSNQPQHF.